This TCR beta chain was recorded in a study of human thymus T cells. Findings of the study overall: Thymic repertoires from unrelated individuals overlapped highly, related research reported.

Concerning this clone itself: What it binds is unknown.

From resections taken during corrective heart surgery, the thymus tissue was obtained. The ends were cut back, 5 bases at V and 4 bases at J, with 14 bases in the middle. Germline assignment: CDR1 SGHTA and CDR2 FQGNSA. The CDR3 spans 14 residues. Method: immunoSEQ multiplex PCR; TCRdb's copy keeps in-frame clones and lacks some. The top ten hold just over 0.03% of the sample, which has more than 70,000 clones, around 96% seen once. This chain connects TRBV7-2 to TRBJ1-2; D may be TRBD1 (6 bases). The sequence was obtained from a boy younger than two with a congenital heart defect but otherwise immunologically healthy. The source material was thymus tissue. The CDR3 DNA sequence: TGTGCCAGCAGCCCCAGCGGGACATCCTATGGCTACACCTTC. Its protein product is CASSPSGTSYGYTF.